These 5 T cell receptor beta chains share one sample of origin, sequenced in a study of blood T cells in healthy people across ages. Together with a sample-barcoded 5' primer, a J-beta primer mix was included in a second PCR lasting about 6 to 11 cycles. TCRdb itself ran the 5' RACE reads through MiXCR, one entry per CDR3 protein. This repertoire shows under 800,000 distinct CDR3 sequences, more than 20% found once; its top ten account for under 4%. Sequencing was carried out using blood. The receptors come from an older man in good health.

The chain joins TRBV7-9 to TRBJ2-1, with D possibly TRBD1 on 6 matching bases. The CDR3 is 15 residues long. Germline lookup yields CDR1 SEHNR and CDR2 FQNEAQ (reference sequence). Trimming removed 7 bases at V and 5 bases at J, with 18 bases between. For the CDR3, the DNA is TGTGCCAGCACCGCCCCCGGGACACCTAACAATGAGCAGTTCTTC. This gives the protein CASTAPGTPNNEQFF.

The chain has TRBV3-1 and TRBJ2-3; TRBD2 agrees at 12 bases. The CDR3 loop spans 17 amino acids. Germline trimming cut 4 bases from V and 0 bases from J; bases unmatched to any gene: 5. CDR1 LGHDT and CDR2 YNNKEL come from the germline V gene (reference sequence). CDR3 nucleotide sequence: TGTGCCAGCAGCCGTGGACTAGCGGGAACTAGCACAGATACGCAGTATTTT. Translation gives CASSRGLAGTSTDTQYF.

This clonotype was counted many times. The V gene is TRBV10-3, the J gene TRBJ2-5; 9 nucleotides align to TRBD1. Germline CDR1 reads ENHRY; CDR2 reads SYGVKD. The CDR3 extends over 13 amino acids. V lost 6 bases and J lost 4; bases outside the gene matches: 3. In DNA, the CDR3 is TGTGCCATCAGCCCGGGACAGGGAGAGACCCAGTACTTC. It specifies CAISPGQGETQYF.

A few counts support this clonotype. At one end, the junction sequence differs from germline, possibly due to a read error. The CDR3 here is CAGSQGGGNQETQYF. The CDR3 nucleotides read TGCGCCGGCAGCCAAGGAGGCGGGAACCAAGAGACCCAGTACTTC. The chain combines TRBV4-1 with TRBJ2-5; D perhaps matches TRBD2 (6 bases). The V gene's germline CDR1 is MGHRA and CDR2 YSYEKL. The CDR3 has 15 amino acids.

This clonotype was detected many times. The rearrangement links TRBV12-3 or TRBV12-4 to TRBJ2-3; 7 nucleotides align to TRBD1. The CDR3 runs 15 residues. V lost 3 bases and J lost 1; bases outside the gene matches: 4. The CDR3 nucleotides are TGTGCCAGCAGTTTCGGAGGACAGGGCACAGATACGCAGTATTTT. Residues: CASSFGGQGTDTQYF.